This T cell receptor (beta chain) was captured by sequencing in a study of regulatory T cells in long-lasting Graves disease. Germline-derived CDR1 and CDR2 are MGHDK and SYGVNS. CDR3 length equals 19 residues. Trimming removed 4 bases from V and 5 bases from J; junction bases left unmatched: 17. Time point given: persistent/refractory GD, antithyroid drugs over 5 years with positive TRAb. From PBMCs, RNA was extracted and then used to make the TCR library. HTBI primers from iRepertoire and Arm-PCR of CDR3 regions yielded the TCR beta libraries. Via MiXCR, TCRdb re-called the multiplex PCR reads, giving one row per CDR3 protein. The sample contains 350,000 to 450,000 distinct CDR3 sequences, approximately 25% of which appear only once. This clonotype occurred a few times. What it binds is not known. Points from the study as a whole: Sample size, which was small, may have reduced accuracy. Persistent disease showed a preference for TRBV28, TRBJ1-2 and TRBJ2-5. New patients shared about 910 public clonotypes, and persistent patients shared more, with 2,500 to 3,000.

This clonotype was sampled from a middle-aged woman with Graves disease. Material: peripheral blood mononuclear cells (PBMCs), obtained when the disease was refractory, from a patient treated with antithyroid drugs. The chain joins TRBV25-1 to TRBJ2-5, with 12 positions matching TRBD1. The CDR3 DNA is TGTGCCAGCAGTGGAGCTCCCGGGACAGGGGGCCCTAATGGGGAGACCCAGTACTTC. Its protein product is CASSGAPGTGGPNGETQYF.